One T cell receptor (beta chain) is described in this entry. The data are from a study of blood T cell repertoires in COVID-19. The CDR3 totals 16 residues. V dropped 1 base and J dropped 7; count of bases not matched to a gene: 8. Germline CDR1 is SGHRS and CDR2 is YFSETQ. The repertoire was sequenced with immunoSEQ multiplex PCR; TCRdb's copy has only in-frame clones and lacks some. Among fewer than 250,000 clones listed, around 88% were seen once. Symptom resolution, clearance, or two negative PCRs marked donors in Cohort 3 as recovered. This TCR was sampled from a woman in her forties or fifties who had recovered from COVID-19. The V and J genes are TRBV5-1 and TRBJ2-1; 10 bases match TRBD2. Material: PBMCs or T cells enriched from blood (not recorded which). CDR3 protein: CASSLILAGALNEQFF. CDR3 bases: TGCGCCAGCAGCTTGATTCTAGCGGGGGCCTTAAATGAGCAGTTCTTC.